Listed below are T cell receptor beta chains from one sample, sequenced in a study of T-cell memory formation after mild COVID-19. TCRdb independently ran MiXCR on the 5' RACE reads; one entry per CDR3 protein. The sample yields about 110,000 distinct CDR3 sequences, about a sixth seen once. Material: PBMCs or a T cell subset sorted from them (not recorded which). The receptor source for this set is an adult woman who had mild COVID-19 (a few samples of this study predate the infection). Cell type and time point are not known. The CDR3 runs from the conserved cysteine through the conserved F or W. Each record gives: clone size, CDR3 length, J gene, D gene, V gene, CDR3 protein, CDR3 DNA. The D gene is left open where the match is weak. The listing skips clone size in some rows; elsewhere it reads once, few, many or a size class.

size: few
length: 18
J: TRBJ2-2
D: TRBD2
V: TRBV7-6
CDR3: CASSPGTSGASNTGELFF
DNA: TGTGCCAGCAGCCCCGGGACTAGCGGGGCCTCGAACACCGGGGAGCTGTTTTTT

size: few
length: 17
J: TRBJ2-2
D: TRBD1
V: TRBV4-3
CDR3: CASSQGFGTGDTGELFF
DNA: TGCGCCAGCAGCCAAGGTTTCGGGACAGGGGACACCGGGGAGCTGTTTTTT

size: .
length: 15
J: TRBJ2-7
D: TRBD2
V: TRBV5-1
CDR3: CASSLVAGETYEQYF
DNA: TGCGCCAGCAGCCTGGTGGCGGGAGAGACCTACGAGCAGTACTTC

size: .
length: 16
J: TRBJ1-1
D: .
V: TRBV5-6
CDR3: CASSFRTTTLGTEAFF
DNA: TGTGCCAGCAGCTTCCGGACGACTACGTTGGGCACTGAAGCTTTCTTT

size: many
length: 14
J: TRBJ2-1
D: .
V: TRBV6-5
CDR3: CASSYKDSYNEQFF
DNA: TGTGCCAGCAGTTATAAGGACAGCTACAATGAGCAGTTCTTC

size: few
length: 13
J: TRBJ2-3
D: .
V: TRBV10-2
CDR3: CASSGLLSDTQYF
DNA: TGCGCCAGCAGCGGGCTACTATCAGATACGCAGTATTTT

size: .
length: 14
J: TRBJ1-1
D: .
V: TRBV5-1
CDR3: CASSLRPSLTEAFF
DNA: TGCGCCAGCAGCTTGAGGCCAAGCCTCACTGAAGCTTTCTTT

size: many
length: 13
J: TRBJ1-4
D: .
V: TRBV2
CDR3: CASSNVRREKLFF
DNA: TGTGCCAGCAGTAACGTCCGAAGGGAAAAACTGTTTTTT

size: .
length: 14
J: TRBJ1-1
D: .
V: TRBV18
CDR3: CASSPPGGDTEAFF
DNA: TGTGCCAGCTCACCACCGGGCGGTGACACTGAAGCTTTCTTT

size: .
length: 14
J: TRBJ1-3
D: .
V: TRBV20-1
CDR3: CSARIGHGGNTIYF
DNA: TGCAGTGCTAGAATCGGACATGGAGGAAACACCATATATTTT

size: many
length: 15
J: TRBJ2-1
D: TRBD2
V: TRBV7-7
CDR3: CASSPLVGRDNEQFF
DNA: TGTGCTAGCAGCCCCCTTGTCGGGAGGGACAATGAGCAGTTCTTC

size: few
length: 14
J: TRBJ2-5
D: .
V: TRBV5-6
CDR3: CASTFVGGVETQYF
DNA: TGTGCCAGCACCTTCGTTGGGGGCGTAGAGACCCAGTACTTC

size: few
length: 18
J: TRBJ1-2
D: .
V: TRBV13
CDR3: CASSLGRAREPEGYGYTF
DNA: TGTGCCAGCAGCTTAGGCAGAGCTCGAGAACCGGAGGGGTATGGCTACACCTTC

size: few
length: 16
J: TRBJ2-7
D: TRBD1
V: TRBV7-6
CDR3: CASSPGQGAANYEQYF
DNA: TGTGCCAGCAGCCCGGGACAGGGGGCGGCCAACTACGAGCAGTACTTC

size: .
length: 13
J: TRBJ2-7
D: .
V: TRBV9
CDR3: CASSVGGAGEQYF
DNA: TGTGCCAGCAGCGTTGGGGGGGCTGGCGAGCAGTACTTC

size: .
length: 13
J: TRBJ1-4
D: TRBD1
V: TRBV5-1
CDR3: CASSWDSLEKLFF
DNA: TGCGCCAGCAGCTGGGACAGCTTAGAAAAACTGTTTTTT

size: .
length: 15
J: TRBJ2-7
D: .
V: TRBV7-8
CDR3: CASSLQDGSSREQYF
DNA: TGTGCCAGCAGCCTACAGGACGGGTCCTCGCGCGAGCAGTACTTC

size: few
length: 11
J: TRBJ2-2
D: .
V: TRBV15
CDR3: CATSSTGELFF
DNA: TGTGCCACCAGCAGCACCGGGGAGCTGTTTTTT

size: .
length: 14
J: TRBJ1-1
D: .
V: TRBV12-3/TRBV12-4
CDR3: CASSATGMNTEAFF
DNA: TGTGCCAGCAGTGCAACAGGGATGAACACTGAAGCTTTCTTT

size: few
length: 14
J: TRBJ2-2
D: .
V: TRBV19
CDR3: CASTGVVLTGELFF
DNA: TGTGCCAGTACGGGAGTGGTCCTTACCGGGGAGCTGTTTTTT

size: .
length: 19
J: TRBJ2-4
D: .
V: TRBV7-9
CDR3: CASSLGRQEGDLAKNIQYF
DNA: TGTGCCAGCAGCTTGGGCCGGCAGGAAGGAGACTTAGCCAAAAACATTCAGTACTTC

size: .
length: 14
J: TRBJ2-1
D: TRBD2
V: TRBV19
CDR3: CASSVTAGDYEQFF
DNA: TGTGCCAGTAGTGTGACGGCGGGAGATTATGAGCAGTTCTTC

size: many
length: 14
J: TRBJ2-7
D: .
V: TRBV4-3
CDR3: CASSQAPGTYEQYF
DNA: TGCGCCAGCAGCCAAGCACCAGGCACCTACGAGCAGTACTTC

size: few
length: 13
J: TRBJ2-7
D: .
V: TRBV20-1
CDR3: CSAPSKDSYEQYF
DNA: TGCAGTGCCCCCTCGAAGGATTCCTACGAGCAGTACTTC

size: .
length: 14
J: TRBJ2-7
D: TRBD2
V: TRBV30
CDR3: CAWGGGTVPYEQYF
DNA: TGTGCCTGGGGGGGGGGGACTGTCCCCTACGAGCAGTACTTC

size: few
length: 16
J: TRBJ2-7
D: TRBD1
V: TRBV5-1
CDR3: CASSYGGQGDSYEQYF
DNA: TGCGCCAGCAGCTACGGGGGACAGGGGGACTCCTACGAGCAGTACTTC